This paragraph reports one TCR beta chain. These data belong to a study of CD8+ T cells in alopecia areata. Following RNA extraction, reverse transcription yielded cDNA that acted as the sequencing template. Here immunoSEQ multiplex PCR was the method, and the copy in TCRdb shows in-frame clones only, minus some. This table has approximately 42,000 clones, approximately 65% appearing once. Trimming took off 4 bases at V and 6 bases at J, with 11 bases between the two ends. The CDR3 covers 12 residues. Germline V CDR1 and CDR2: SGHDT, YYEEEE. Regarding treatment: oral pan-JAK inhibitor, 5-10 mg twice daily.

Sequenced material: CD8+ T cells sorted from blood, taken at week 4, from a patient treated with tofacitinib. The V and J genes are TRBV5-6 and TRBJ2-7; D remains unclear. The TCR sequence derives from a human donor with alopecia areata. The CDR3 nucleotides read TGTGCCAGCAGCGCCGGTACTCGCGAGCAGTACTTC. Its translation is CASSAGTREQYF. Full variable domain (outside the CDR3, taken from reference TRBV5-6 and TRBJ2-7): DAGVTQSPTHLIKTRGQQVTLRCSPKSGHDTVSWYQQALGQGPQFIFQYYEEEERQRGNFPDRFSGHQFPNYSSELNVNALLLGDSALYLCASSAGTREQYFGPGTRLTVT.